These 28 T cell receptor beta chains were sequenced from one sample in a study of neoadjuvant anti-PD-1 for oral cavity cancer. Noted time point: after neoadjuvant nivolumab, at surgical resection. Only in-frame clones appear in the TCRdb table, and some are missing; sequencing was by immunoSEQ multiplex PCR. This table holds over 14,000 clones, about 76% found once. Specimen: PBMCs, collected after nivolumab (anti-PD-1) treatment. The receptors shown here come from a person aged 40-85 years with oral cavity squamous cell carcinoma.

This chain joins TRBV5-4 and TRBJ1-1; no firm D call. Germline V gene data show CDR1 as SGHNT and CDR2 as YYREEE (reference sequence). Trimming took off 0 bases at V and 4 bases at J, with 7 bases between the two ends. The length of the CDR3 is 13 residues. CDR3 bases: TGTGCCAGCAGCTTGGATAGCGGCACTGAAGCTTTCTTT. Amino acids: CASSLDSGTEAFF.

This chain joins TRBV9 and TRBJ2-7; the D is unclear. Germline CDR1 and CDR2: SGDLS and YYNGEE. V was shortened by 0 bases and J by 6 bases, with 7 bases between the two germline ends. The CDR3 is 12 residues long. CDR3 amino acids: CASSVAFGEQYF. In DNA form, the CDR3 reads TGTGCCAGCAGCGTAGCTTTCGGCGAGCAGTACTTC.

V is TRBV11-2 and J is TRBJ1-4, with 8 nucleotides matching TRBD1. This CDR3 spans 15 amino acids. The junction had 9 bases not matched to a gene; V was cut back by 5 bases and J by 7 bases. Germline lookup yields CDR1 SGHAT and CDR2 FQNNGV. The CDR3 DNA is TGTGCCAGCAGCGCGCAGACAGGGGAGGGTGAAAAACTGTTTTTT. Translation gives CASSAQTGEGEKLFF. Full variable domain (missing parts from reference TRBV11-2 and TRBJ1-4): EAGVAQSPRYKIIEKRQSVAFWCNPISGHATLYWYQQILGQGPKLLIQFQNNGVVDDSQLPKDRFSAERLKGVDSTLKIQPAKLEDSAVYLCASSAQTGEGEKLFFGSGTQLSVL.

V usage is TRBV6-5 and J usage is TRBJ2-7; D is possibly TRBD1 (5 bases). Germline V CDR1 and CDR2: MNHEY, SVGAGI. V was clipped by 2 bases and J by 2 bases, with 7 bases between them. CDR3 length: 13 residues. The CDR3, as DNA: TGTGCCAGCAGTTACGAAGGGGCCTACGAGCAGTACTTC. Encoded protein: CASSYEGAYEQYF.

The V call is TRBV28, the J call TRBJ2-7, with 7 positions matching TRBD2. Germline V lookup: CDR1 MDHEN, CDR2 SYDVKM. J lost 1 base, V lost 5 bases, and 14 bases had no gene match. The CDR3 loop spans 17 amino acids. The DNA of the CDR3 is TGTGCCAGCAGTCCCCCCTCCGGCGCGGGAGTATCCTACGAGCAGTACTTC. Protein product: CASSPPSGAGVSYEQYF.

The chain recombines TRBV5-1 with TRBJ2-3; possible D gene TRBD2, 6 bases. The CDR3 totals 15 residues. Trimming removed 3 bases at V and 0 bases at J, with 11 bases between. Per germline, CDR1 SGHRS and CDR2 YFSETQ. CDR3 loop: CASSYRDLSTDTQYF. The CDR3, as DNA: TGCGCCAGCAGCTACCGGGACTTGAGCACAGATACGCAGTATTTT.

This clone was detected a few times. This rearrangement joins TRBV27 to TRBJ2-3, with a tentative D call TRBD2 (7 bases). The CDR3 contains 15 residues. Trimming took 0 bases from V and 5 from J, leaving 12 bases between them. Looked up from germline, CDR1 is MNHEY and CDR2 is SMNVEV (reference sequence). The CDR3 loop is CASSLSGGGGDTQYF. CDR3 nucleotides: TGTGCCAGCAGTTTATCAGGGGGAGGGGGAGATACGCAGTATTTT.

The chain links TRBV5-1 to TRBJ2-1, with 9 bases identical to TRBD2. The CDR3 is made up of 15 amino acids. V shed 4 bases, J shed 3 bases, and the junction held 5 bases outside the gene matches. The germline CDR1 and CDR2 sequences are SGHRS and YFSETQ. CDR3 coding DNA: TGCGCCAGCAGCCTCGAACTAGCGGGCTACAATGAGCAGTTCTTC. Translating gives CASSLELAGYNEQFF. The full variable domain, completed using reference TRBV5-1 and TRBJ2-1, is KAGVTQTPRYLIKTRGQQVTLSCSPISGHRSVSWYQQTPGQGLQFLFEYFSETQRNKGNFPGRFSGRQFSNSRSEMNVSTLELGDSALYLCASSLELAGYNEQFFGPGTRLTVL.

The CDR3 sequence: CASSLSGGRSGANVLTF. The CDR3 region has the DNA TGTGCCAGCAGCTTAAGTGGGGGTCGCTCTGGGGCCAACGTCCTGACTTTC. The rearrangement links TRBV7-9 to TRBJ2-6; D is tentatively TRBD1 or TRBD2 (5 bases each). CDR1 is SEHNR and CDR2 is FQNEAQ in the germline V gene (reference sequence). Trimming removed 2 bases at V and 0 bases at J, with 11 bases between. CDR3 length: 17 residues.

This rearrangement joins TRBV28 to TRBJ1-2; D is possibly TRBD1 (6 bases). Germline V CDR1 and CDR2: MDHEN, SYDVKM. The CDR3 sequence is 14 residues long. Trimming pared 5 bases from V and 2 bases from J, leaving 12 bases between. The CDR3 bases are TGTGCCAGCAGTAATACAGGGAGCAACTATGGCTACACCTTC. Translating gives CASSNTGSNYGYTF.

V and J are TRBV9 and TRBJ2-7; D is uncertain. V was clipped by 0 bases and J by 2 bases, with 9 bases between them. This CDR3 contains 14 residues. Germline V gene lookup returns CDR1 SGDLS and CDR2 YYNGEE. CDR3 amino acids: CASSVGNSPYEQYF. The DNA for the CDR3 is TGTGCCAGCAGCGTAGGGAACAGCCCCTACGAGCAGTACTTC.

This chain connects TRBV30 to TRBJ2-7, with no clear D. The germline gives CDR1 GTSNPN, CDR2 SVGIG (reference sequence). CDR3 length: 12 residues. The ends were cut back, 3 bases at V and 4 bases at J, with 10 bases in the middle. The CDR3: CAWSRNSYEQYF. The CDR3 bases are TGTGCCTGGAGCAGGAATTCATACGAGCAGTACTTC.

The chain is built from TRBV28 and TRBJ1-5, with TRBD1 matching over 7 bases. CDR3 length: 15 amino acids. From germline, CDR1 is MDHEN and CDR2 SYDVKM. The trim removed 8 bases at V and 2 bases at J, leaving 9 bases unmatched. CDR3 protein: CASRKGGRGNQPQHF. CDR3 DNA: TGTGCCAGCCGGAAAGGGGGCAGAGGCAATCAGCCCCAGCATTTT. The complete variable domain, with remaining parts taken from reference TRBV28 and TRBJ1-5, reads DVKVTQSSRYLVKRTGEKVFLECVQDMDHENMFWYRQDPGLGLRLIYFSYDVKMKEKGDIPEGYSVSREKKERFSLILESASTNQTSMYLCASRKGGRGNQPQHFGDGTRLSIL.

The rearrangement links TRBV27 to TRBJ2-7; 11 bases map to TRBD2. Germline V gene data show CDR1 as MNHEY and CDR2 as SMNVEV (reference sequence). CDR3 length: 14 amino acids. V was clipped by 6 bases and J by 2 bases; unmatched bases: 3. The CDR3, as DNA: TGTGCCAGCAGGGGACTAGCGGACCCCTACGAGCAGTACTTC. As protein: CASRGLADPYEQYF.

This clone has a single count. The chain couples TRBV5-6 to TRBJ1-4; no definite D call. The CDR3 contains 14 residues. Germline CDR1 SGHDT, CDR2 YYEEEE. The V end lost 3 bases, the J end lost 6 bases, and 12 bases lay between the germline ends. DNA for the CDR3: TGTGCCAGCAGCTCCCCTTGGAGTGATGAAAAACTGTTTTTT. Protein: CASSSPWSDEKLFF.

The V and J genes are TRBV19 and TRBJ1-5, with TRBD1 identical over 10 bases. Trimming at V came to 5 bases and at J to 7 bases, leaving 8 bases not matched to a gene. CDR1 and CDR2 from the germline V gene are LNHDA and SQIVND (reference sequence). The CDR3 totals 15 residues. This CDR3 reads CASSQGTGEVQPQHF. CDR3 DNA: TGTGCCAGTAGTCAAGGGACAGGGGAGGTACAGCCCCAGCATTTT.

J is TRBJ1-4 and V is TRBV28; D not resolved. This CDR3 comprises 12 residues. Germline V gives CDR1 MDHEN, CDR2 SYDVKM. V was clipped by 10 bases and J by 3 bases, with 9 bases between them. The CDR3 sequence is CAISTSNEKLFF. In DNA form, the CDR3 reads TGTGCCATCTCGACCTCTAATGAAAAACTGTTTTTT. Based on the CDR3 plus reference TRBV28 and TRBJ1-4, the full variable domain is DVKVTQSSRYLVKRTGEKVFLECVQDMDHENMFWYRQDPGLGLRLIYFSYDVKMKEKGDIPEGYSVSREKKERFSLILESASTNQTSMYLCAISTSNEKLFFGSGTQLSVL.

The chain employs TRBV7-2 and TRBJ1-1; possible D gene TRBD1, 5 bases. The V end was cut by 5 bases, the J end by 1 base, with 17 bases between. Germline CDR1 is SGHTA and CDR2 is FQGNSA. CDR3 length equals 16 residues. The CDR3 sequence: CASSPGHGASNTEAFF. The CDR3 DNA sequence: TGTGCCAGCAGCCCCGGCCATGGGGCGTCGAACACTGAAGCTTTCTTT.

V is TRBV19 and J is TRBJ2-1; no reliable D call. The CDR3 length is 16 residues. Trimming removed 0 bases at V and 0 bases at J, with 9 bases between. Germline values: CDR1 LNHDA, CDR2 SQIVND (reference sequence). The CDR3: CASSIDGYSSYNEQFF. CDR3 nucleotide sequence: TGTGCCAGTAGTATAGACGGGTACAGCTCCTACAATGAGCAGTTCTTC.

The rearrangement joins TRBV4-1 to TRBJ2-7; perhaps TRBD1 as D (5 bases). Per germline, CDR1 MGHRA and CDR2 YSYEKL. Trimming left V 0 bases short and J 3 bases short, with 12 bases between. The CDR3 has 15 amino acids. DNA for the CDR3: TGCGCCAGCAGCCAAGATGGACAAGCTCACTACGAGCAGTACTTC. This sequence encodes CASSQDGQAHYEQYF.

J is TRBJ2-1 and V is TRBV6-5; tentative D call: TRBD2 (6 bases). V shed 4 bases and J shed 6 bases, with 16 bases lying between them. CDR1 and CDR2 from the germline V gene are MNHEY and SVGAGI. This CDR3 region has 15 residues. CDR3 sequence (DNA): TGTGCCAGCAGTTCCCGGGGTAGCGGAGCCAATGAGCAGTTCTTC. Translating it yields CASSSRGSGANEQFF.

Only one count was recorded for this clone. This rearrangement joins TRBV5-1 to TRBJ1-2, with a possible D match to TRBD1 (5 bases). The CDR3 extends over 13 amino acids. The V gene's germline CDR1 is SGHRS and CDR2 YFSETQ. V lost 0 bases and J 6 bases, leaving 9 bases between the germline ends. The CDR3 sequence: CASSLGQQDGYTF. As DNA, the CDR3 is TGCGCCAGCAGCTTGGGACAGCAAGATGGCTACACCTTC.

This CDR3 reads CASSPRDNSYEQYF. The CDR3 DNA reads as TGTGCCAGCTCACCGCGGGACAACTCCTACGAGCAGTACTTC. The V and J genes are TRBV18 and TRBJ2-7; D tentatively fits TRBD1 or TRBD2 (6 bases each). This CDR3 contains 14 residues. Germline V gene sequence: CDR1 KGHSH, CDR2 LQKENI. Trimming took 3 bases from V and 0 from J, leaving 9 bases between them.

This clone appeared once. The DNA of the CDR3 is TGTGCCAGCAGAGGCCAAGAGACCCAGTACTTC. This translates into CASRGQETQYF. This chain joins TRBV7-9 and TRBJ2-5; no clear D. This CDR3 has 11 residues. Trimming cost V 6 bases and J 1 base, with 3 bases left between them. Germline V lookup: CDR1 SEHNR, CDR2 FQNEAQ (reference sequence).

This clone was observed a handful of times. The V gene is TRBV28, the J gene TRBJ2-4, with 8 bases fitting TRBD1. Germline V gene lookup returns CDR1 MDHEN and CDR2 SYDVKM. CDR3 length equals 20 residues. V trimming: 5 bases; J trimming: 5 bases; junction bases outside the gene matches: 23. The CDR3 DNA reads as TGTGCCAGCAGTCCAACGACAGGGGCCGCCCCGCTGATGGCTGAAAACATTCAGTACTTC. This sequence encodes CASSPTTGAAPLMAENIQYF.

This chain's CDR3 is CASSSGADTQYF. The DNA of the CDR3 is TGTGCCAGCAGCTCAGGGGCAGATACGCAGTATTTT. The V and J genes are TRBV11-3 and TRBJ2-3; D perhaps matches TRBD1 (6 bases). In germline, CDR1 is SGHNT, CDR2 YENEEA. This CDR3 is built from 12 residues. The V and J ends lost 4 bases and 4 bases respectively, with 6 bases between them.

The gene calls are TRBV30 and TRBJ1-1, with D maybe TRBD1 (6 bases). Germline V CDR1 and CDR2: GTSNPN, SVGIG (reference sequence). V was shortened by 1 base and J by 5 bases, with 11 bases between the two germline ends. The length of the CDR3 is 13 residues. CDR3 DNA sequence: TGTGCCTGGAGTGACCTAGGGGGGACTGAAGCTTTCTTT. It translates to CAWSDLGGTEAFF.

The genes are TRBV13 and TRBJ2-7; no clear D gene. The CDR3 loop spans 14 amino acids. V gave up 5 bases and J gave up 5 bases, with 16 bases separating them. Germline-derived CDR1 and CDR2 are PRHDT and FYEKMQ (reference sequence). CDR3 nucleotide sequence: TGTGCCAGCAGCCCGTGGGCGCGACCAAACGAGCAGTACTTC. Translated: CASSPWARPNEQYF.